Following are 15 T cell receptor beta chains from one sample sequenced in a study of cytomegalovirus exposure and HLA in healthy donors. This PCR relied on a set of 60 Vbeta primers and 13 Jbeta primers. The method was immunoSEQ multiplex PCR; TCRdb's version includes in-frame clones alone and lacks a portion of them. The sample holds about 130,000 clones, around 70% seen once. Sequences were obtained from PBMCs. These receptors were collected from a middle-aged woman in good health and CMV-seropositive.

The J gene is TRBJ2-2, the V gene TRBV19, with D maybe TRBD1 (5 bases). The CDR3 extends over 14 amino acids. CDR1 is LNHDA and CDR2 is SQIVND in the germline V gene (reference sequence). V lost 7 bases and J lost 4, with 13 bases in between. The CDR3 is CASKAGSATGELFF. DNA for the CDR3: TGTGCCAGTAAGGCAGGGTCGGCCACCGGGGAGCTGTTTTTT.

This rearrangement joins TRBV7-2 to TRBJ2-1; no firm D call. V gave up 3 bases and J gave up 8 bases, with 5 bases separating them. The CDR3 sequence is 11 residues long. Germline-derived CDR1 and CDR2 are SGHTA and FQGNSA. The CDR3, as DNA: TGTGCCAGCAGCTTTTTCGATGAGCAGTTCTTC. This encodes CASSFFDEQFF.

This clone has only one observation. The V gene is TRBV5-1, the J gene TRBJ1-5; a possible D gene is TRBD1 (5 bases). Per germline, CDR1 SGHRS and CDR2 YFSETQ. V lost 0 bases and J lost 5, with 9 bases in between. There are 14 residues in the CDR3. CDR3 amino acids: CASSLGDRDQPQHF. The CDR3 DNA follows: TGCGCCAGCAGCTTGGGAGACAGAGATCAGCCCCAGCATTTT.

This clone is a singleton in its sample. The chain carries TRBV2 and TRBJ2-2; TRBD1 matches 10 bases. CDR1 and CDR2 from the germline V gene are SNHLY and FYNNEI. The CDR3 is 15 amino acids. After removal of 6 bases from V and 4 bases from J, the junction contained 5 bases not matched to a gene. The CDR3 spells CASSGQGEGTGELFF. CDR3 in DNA: TGTGCCAGCAGCGGACAGGGGGAGGGCACCGGGGAGCTGTTTTTT.

The V gene is TRBV6-4, the J gene TRBJ2-5, with 11 bases matching TRBD2. The J call may not be correct, given that the DNA end is closer to TRBJ2-7. Germline loops: CDR1 MRHNA, CDR2 SNTAGT. The CDR3 is 14 residues long. CDR3 nucleotide sequence: TGTGCCAGCAGCCCGACTAGCGGGACCCACGAGCAGTACTTC. Translating gives CASSPTSGTHEQYF.

V usage is TRBV6-1 and J usage is TRBJ2-4; D perhaps matches TRBD1 (6 bases). This CDR3 is 15 amino acids long. The germline V gene encodes CDR1 MNHNS and CDR2 SASEGT. Trimming pared 3 bases from V and 1 base from J, leaving 10 bases between. The CDR3 loop is CASSDRGRAKNIQYF. In nucleotides, the CDR3 is TGTGCCAGCAGTGACAGGGGTAGGGCCAAAAACATTCAGTACTTC.

The CDR3 coding sequence is TGTGCCAGCAGTTCCCCCGGGACAGGGGCCTCCTACGAGCAGTACTTC. Translating gives CASSSPGTGASYEQYF. V gene TRBV28 combines with J gene TRBJ2-7; 10 positions match TRBD1. V dropped 4 bases and J dropped 0; count of bases not matched to a gene: 6. The CDR3 contains 16 residues. Germline assignment: CDR1 MDHEN and CDR2 SYDVKM.

The chain links TRBV30 to TRBJ1-1, with D possibly TRBD1 on 5 matching bases. V was clipped by 4 bases and J by 8 bases, with 23 bases between them. The CDR3 consists of 15 residues. Germline lookup yields CDR1 GTSNPN and CDR2 SVGIG (reference sequence). The CDR3 nucleotides read TGTGCCTGGAACCGACCCAGGTTTGACAGTTCGGAAGCTTTCTTT. Translated: CAWNRPRFDSSEAFF. Full variable domain (outside the CDR3, taken from reference TRBV30 and TRBJ1-1): SQTIHQWPATLVQPVGSPLSLECTVEGTSNPNLYWYRQAAGRGLQLLFYSVGIGQISSEVPQNLSASRPQDRQFILSSKKLLLSDSGFYLCAWNRPRFDSSEAFFGQGTRLTVV.

J is TRBJ1-1 and V is TRBV18, with D possibly matching TRBD1 (5 bases). Germline CDR1 and CDR2: KGHSH and LQKENI. This CDR3 region has 14 residues. V was pared by 3 bases and J by 5 bases, with 13 bases between. The CDR3 bases are TGTGCCAGCTCACCCTACCCCCAGGGTACTGAAGCTTTCTTT. It codes for CASSPYPQGTEAFF.

Only a few counts were recorded for this clone. The V and J genes are TRBV6-6 and TRBJ1-5; no definite D call. Per germline, CDR1 MNHNY and CDR2 SVGAGI (reference sequence). Trimming removed 8 bases at V and 3 bases at J, with 20 bases between. The CDR3 consists of 16 residues. The CDR3 protein is CASSSSLGVNNQPQHF. DNA for the CDR3: TGTGCCAGCTCTAGCTCGCTGGGTGTGAACAATCAGCCCCAGCATTTT.

The V and J genes are TRBV4-2 and TRBJ2-3; TRBD2 might be the D (6 bases). The CDR3 is 16 residues long. Trimming stripped 2 bases from V and 2 bases from J, with 14 bases between. From germline, CDR1 is LGHNA and CDR2 YNFKEQ. CDR3 nucleotides: TGTGCCAGCAGCCAAATCGGGACTCCATACACAGATACGCAGTATTTT. This translates into CASSQIGTPYTDTQYF.

The genes are TRBV5-4 and TRBJ2-1, with D perhaps TRBD2 (5 bases). Germline V gives CDR1 SGHNT, CDR2 YYREEE (reference sequence). CDR3 length equals 16 residues. Between the trimmed V and J ends, which lost 0 bases and 3 bases, there was a span of 13 bases. CDR3 in amino acids: CASSLVLPRDYNEQFF. CDR3 sequence (DNA): TGTGCCAGCAGCTTGGTATTGCCCCGGGACTACAATGAGCAGTTCTTC.

This clone was observed once. V usage is TRBV5-4 and J usage is TRBJ2-1; 7 bases agree with TRBD1. Per the germline V gene, CDR1 is SGHNT and CDR2 is YYREEE (reference sequence). This CDR3 contains 15 residues. Germline trimming cut 3 bases from V and 6 bases from J; bases unmatched to any gene: 9. CDR3 region: CASSSQGRGFNEQFF. The CDR3 nucleotides are TGTGCCAGCAGCTCACAGGGGCGAGGTTTCAATGAGCAGTTCTTC.

This clone was detected only a few times. The rearrangement uses TRBV5-1 and TRBJ1-2; D is perhaps TRBD1 (5 bases). The CDR3 loop spans 15 amino acids. V lost 0 bases and J lost 0, with 9 bases in between. The germline V gene encodes CDR1 SGHRS and CDR2 YFSETQ. CDR3 protein: CASSLGGQANYGYTF. DNA for the CDR3: TGCGCCAGCAGCTTGGGAGGACAAGCTAACTATGGCTACACCTTC.

The chain joins TRBV30 to TRBJ2-7; unclear D gene. Germline V gives CDR1 GTSNPN, CDR2 SVGIG (reference sequence). This CDR3 is 14 amino acids long. Deletions cut 4 bases from V and 4 bases from J, with 17 bases between. The CDR3 is CAWNLGPQYYEQYF. DNA for the CDR3: TGTGCCTGGAACCTGGGCCCCCAATATTACGAGCAGTACTTC.